This entry lists 7 T cell receptor beta chains sequenced from one sample in a study of T-cell memory formation after mild COVID-19. TCRdb ran MiXCR on the 5' RACE reads and lists one entry per CDR3 protein. Of 150,000 to 200,000 distinct CDR3 sequences in the sample, around 10% were seen once. The source material was PBMCs or a T cell subset sorted from them (not recorded which). The receptors stem from a man aged 18 to 35 who had mild COVID-19 (a few samples of this study predate the infection). Cell type and time point are not known.

V gene TRBV2 combines with J gene TRBJ1-5; 7 nucleotides align to TRBD1. Trimming cost V 3 bases and J 3 bases; bases outside gene matches: 5. The CDR3 totals 15 residues. Germline assignment: CDR1 SNHLY and CDR2 FYNNEI. CDR3 nucleotides: TGTGCCAGCAGTGACTTGACAGGGTACAATCAGCCCCAGCATTTT. Protein product: CASSDLTGYNQPQHF.

This clonotype was seen repeatedly, ten times or more. V gene TRBV5-1 combines with J gene TRBJ2-1, with D hard to call. The CDR3 covers 14 residues. CDR1 SGHRS and CDR2 YFSETQ come from the germline V gene. Trimming cost V 1 base and J 7 bases, with 12 bases left between them. The DNA for the CDR3 is TGCGCCAGCAGCTTGCCCTCATCTGGGAATGAGCAGTTCTTC. It specifies CASSLPSSGNEQFF.

The chain has TRBV7-2 and TRBJ1-5; D is uncertain. This CDR3 is 15 amino acids long. Trimming removed 3 bases at V and 11 bases at J, with 20 bases between. From germline, CDR1 is SGHTA and CDR2 FQGNSA. In nucleotides, the CDR3 is TGTGCCAGCAGCTTTGGGCTCCCCGGGAGTTGGTCCCAGCATTTT. Its translation: CASSFGLPGSWSQHF.

This chain uses TRBV4-2 with TRBJ2-6, with D unclear. The ends were cut back, 1 base at V and 2 bases at J, with 9 bases in the middle. Looked up from germline, CDR1 is LGHNA and CDR2 is YNFKEQ. The CDR3 has 16 residues. The CDR3 nucleotides read TGTGCCAGCAGCCAAGCAGGCACACCTGGGGCCAACGTCCTGACTTTC. Translation: CASSQAGTPGANVLTF.

This clonotype was seen ten or more times. The V call is TRBV24-1, the J call TRBJ2-3; possibly TRBD2 for D (6 bases). The CDR3 length is 16 residues. CDR1 is KGHDR and CDR2 is SFDVKD in the germline V gene. V was pared by 2 bases and J by 2 bases, with 13 bases between. The CDR3 coding sequence is TGTGCCACCAGTGATTCCGGGACTTACGACACAGATACGCAGTATTTT. Protein: CATSDSGTYDTDTQYF.

This clonotype was recorded a few times. The V and J genes are TRBV12-3 or TRBV12-4 and TRBJ2-5; D ambiguous. V lost 6 bases to trimming and J lost 7 bases, with 18 bases between them. CDR3 size: 14 residues. CDR3 nucleotide sequence: TGTGCCAGCAGCCCACTATGGGGTCCGGCGACCCAGTACTTC. Its translation is CASSPLWGPATQYF.

This clonotype has a count of ten or more. The V and J genes are TRBV7-6 and TRBJ2-5; TRBD1 is a possible D gene (6 bases). The germline gives CDR1 SGHVS, CDR2 FNYEAQ. The ends were cut back, 5 bases at V and 5 bases at J, with 9 bases in the middle. This CDR3 contains 12 residues. The chain's CDR3 is CASSRDRETQYF. DNA of the CDR3: TGTGCCAGCAGCCGAGACAGGGAGACCCAGTACTTC.